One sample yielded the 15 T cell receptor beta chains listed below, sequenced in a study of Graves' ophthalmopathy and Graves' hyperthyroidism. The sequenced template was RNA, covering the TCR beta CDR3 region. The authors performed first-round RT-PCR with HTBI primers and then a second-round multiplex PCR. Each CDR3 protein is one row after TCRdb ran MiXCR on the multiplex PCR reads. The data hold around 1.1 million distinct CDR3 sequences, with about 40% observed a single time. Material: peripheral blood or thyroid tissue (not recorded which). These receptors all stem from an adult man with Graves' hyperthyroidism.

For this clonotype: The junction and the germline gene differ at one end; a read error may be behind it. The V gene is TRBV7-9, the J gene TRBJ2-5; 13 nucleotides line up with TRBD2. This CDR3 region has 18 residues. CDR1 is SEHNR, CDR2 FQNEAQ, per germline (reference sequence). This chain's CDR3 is CASSLGTSGRHSQETQCF. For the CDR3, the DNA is TGTGCCAGCAGCTTAGGGACTAGCGGGAGACACAGCCAAGAGACCCAGTGCTTC.

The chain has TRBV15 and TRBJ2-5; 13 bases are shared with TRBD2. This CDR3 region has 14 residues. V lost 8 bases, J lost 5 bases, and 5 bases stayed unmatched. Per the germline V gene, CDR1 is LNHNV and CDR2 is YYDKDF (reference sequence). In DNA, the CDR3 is TGTGCCACCGGTAGACTAGCGGGAGGCGAGACCCAGTACTTC. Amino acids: CATGRLAGGETQYF.

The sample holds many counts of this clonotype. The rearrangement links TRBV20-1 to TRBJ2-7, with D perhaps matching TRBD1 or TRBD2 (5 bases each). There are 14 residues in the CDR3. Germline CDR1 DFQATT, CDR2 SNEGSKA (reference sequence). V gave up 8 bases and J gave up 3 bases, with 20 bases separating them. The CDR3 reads CSSGGGGTSYEQYF. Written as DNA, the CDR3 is TGCAGTTCTGGAGGTGGGGGAACTAGCTACGAGCAGTACTTC.

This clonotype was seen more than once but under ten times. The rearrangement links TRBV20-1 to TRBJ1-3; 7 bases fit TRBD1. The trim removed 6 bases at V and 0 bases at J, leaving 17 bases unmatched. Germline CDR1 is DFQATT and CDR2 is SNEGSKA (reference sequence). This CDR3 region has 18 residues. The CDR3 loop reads CSAQGQTAIVDSGNTIYF. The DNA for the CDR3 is TGCAGTGCGCAGGGACAGACGGCTATAGTTGACTCTGGAAACACCATATATTTT.

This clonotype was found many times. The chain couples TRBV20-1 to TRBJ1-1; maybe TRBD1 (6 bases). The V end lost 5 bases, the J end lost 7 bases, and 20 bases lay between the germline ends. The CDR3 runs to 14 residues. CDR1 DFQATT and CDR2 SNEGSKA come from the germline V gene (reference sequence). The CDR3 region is CSALTGGPTGEAFF. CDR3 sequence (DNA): TGCAGTGCTCTGACAGGAGGGCCAACTGGTGAAGCTTTCTTT.

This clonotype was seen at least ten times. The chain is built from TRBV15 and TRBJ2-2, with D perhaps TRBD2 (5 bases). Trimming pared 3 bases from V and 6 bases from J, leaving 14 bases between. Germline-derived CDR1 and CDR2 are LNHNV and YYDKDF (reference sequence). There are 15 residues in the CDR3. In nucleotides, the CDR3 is TGTGCCACCAGCAGCAGTCTAGCAGACCCCGGGGAGCTGTTTTTT. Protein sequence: CATSSSLADPGELFF.

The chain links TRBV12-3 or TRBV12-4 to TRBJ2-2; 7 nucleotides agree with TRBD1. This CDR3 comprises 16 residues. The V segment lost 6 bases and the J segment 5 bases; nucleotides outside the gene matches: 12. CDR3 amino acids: CASSETGTASTGELFF. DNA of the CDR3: TGTGCCAGCAGCGAGACAGGGACCGCATCTACCGGGGAGCTGTTTTTT.

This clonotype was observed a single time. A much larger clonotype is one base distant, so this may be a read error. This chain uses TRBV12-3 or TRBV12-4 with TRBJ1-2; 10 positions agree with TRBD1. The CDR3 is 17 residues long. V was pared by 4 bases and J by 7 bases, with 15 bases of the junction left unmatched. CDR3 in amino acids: CASSSYRTGGAFAGYTF. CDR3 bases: TGTGCCAGCAGTTCCTATAGGACAGGGGGAGCCTTCGCTGGCTACACCTTC.

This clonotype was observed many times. The CDR3, as DNA: TGTGCCAGTTTACGGACAGGGGGCCCCTTGAACACTGAAGCTTTCTTT. It specifies CASLRTGGPLNTEAFF. V is TRBV19 and J is TRBJ1-1; TRBD1 matches at 11 bases. Germline V gene data show CDR1 as LNHDA and CDR2 as SQIVND (reference sequence). Trimming removed 8 bases from V and 0 bases from J; junction bases left unmatched: 8. This CDR3 has 16 residues.

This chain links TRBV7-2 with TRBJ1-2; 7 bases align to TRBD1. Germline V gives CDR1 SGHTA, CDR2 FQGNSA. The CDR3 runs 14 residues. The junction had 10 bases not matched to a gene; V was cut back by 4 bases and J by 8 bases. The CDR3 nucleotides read TGTGCCAGCAGCTCCCGGGACAGTACCTACGGCTACACCTTC. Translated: CASSSRDSTYGYTF.

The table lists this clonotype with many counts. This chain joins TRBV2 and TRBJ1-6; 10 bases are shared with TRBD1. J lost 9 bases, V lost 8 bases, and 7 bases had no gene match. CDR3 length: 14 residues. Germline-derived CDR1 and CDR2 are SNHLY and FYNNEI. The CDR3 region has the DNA TGTGCCAGCCTGGGGGGACAGGGGTTTTCACCCCTCCACTTT. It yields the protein CASLGGQGFSPLHF.

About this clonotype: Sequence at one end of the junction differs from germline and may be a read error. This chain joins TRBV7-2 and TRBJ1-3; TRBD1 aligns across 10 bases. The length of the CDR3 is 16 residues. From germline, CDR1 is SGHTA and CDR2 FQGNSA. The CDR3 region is CASSQDRGLGGNTIYF. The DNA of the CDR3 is TGCGCCAGCAGCCAAGACAGGGGGCTAGGTGGAAACACCATATATTTT. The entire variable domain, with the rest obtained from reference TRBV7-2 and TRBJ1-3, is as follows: GAGVSQSPSNKVTEKGKDVELRCDPISGHTALYWYRQSLGQGLEFLIYFQGNSAPDKSGLPSDRFSAERTGGSVSTLTIQRTQQEDSAVYLCASSQDRGLGGNTIYFGEGSWLTVV.

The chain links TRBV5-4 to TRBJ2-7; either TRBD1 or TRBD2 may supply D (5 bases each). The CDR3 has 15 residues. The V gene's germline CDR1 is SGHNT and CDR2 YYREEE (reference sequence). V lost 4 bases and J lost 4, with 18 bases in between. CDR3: CASSPKSGPAYEQYF. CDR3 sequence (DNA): TGTGCCAGCAGCCCAAAATCGGGACCGGCATACGAGCAGTACTTC.

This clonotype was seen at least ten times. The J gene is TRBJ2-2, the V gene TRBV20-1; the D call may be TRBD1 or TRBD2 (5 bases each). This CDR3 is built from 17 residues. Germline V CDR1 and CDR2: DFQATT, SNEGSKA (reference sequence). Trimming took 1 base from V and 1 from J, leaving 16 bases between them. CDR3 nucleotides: TGCAGTGCTAGAGGGGCTGGGGGTGTGATGAACACCGGGGAGCTGTTTTTT. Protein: CSARGAGGVMNTGELFF.

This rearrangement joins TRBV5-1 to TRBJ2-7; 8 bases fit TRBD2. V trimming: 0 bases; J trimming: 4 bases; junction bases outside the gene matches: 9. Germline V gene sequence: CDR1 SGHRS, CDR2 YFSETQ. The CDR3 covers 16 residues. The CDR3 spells CASSLGYGGVGYEQYF. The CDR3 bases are TGCGCCAGCAGCTTGGGCTACGGGGGGGTAGGGTACGAGCAGTACTTC.